This entry concerns a single T cell receptor beta chain. TCRdb keeps only in-frame clones here, not all; method: immunoSEQ multiplex PCR. Of hundreds of thousands of clones in the sample, 70% to 90% are singletons; the top ten hold about 0.0094%. The data were obtained in a study of shared T cell receptors in the human thymus. This CDR3 has 16 amino acids. Trimming cost V 7 bases and J 11 bases; bases outside gene matches: 19. Germline CDR1 is LNHDA and CDR2 is SQIVND (reference sequence). This sample also belongs to another study, concerning human thymus T cells. That study adds: Resections from corrective heart surgery supplied the thymus tissue. Gene usage (both V and J) appeared biased in thymic and blood repertoires. Related studies found that unrelated individuals share highly overlapping thymic repertoires.

The receptor's source is a boy younger than two with a congenital heart defect. The chain has TRBV19 and TRBJ1-1; TRBD1 agrees at 10 bases. Sequenced input: thymocytes. The CDR3, as DNA: TGTGCCAGTACTACCCGGGACAGGGGCTCTGAAGCACGGGCTTTCTTT. Amino acids: CASTTRDRGSEARAFF.